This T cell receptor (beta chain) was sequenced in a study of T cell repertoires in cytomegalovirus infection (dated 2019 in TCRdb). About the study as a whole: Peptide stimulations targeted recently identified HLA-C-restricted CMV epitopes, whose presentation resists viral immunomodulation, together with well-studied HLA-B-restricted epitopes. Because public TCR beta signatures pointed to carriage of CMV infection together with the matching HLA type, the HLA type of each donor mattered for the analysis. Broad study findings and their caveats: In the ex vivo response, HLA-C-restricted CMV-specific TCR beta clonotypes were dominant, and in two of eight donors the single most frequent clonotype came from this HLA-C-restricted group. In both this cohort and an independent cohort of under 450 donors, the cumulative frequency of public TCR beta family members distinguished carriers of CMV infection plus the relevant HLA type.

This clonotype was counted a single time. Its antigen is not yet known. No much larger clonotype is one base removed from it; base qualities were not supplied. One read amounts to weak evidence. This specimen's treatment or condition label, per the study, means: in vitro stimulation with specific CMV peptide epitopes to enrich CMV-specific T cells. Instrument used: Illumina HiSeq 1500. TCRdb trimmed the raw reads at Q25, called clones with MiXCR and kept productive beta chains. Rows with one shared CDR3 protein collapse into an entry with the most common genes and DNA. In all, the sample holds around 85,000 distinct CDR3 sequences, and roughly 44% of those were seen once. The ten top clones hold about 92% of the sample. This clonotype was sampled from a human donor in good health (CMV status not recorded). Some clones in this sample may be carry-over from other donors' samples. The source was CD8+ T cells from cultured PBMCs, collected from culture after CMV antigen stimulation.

The CDR3 is CSAPKQAYGYTF. Read as DNA, the sequence is TGCAGTGCTCCAAAACAGGCCTATGGCTACACCTTC. Here the chain combines TRBV20-1 and TRBJ1-2; a tentative D call is TRBD1 (5 bases match). The CDR1 and CDR2 encoded by the germline V gene (reference sequence) are DFQATT and SNEGSKA. Relative to germline, V is 5 bases shorter and J is 4 bases shorter, with 11 bases between their ends. The cysteine opens and the phenylalanine closes a CDR3 of 12 amino acids. The entry retains the CDR3 DNA only, 36 bases that are in frame from base 1.